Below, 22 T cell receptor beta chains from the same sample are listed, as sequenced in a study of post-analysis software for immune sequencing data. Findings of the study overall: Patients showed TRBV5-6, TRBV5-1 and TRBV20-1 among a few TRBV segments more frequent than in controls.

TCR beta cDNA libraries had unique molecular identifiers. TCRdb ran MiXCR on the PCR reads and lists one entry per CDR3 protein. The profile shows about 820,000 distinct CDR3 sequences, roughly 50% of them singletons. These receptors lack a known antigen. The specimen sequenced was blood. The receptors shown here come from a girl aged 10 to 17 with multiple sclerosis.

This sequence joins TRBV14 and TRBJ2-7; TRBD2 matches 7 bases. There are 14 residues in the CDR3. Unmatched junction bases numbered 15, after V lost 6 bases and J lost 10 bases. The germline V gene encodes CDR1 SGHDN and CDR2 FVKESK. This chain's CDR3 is CASRRSGVQEIQYF. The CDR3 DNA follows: TGTGCCAGCAGACGAAGCGGGGTACAAGAGATCCAGTACTTC.

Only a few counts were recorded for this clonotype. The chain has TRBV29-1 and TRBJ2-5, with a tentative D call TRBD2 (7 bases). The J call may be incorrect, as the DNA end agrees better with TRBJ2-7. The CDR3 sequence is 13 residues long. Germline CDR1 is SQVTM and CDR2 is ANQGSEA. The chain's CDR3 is CSAGVRGGNEQYF. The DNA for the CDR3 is TGCAGCGCTGGGGTGAGGGGGGGAAACGAGCAGTACTTC.

The CDR3 here is CASSLAGGLVNEQFF. DNA of the CDR3: TGCGCCAGCAGCTTGGCGGGGGGCTTGGTGAATGAGCAGTTCTTC. The chain joins TRBV5-1 to TRBJ2-1; maybe TRBD2 (7 bases). The V and J ends lost 0 bases and 7 bases respectively, with 14 bases between them. Germline-derived CDR1 and CDR2 are SGHRS and YFSETQ. The CDR3 runs to 15 residues.

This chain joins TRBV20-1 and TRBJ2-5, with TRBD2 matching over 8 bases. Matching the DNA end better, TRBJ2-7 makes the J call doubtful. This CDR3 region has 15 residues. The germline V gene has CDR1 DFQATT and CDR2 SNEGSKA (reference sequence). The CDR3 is CSVPRGGLLPYEQYF. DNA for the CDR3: TGCAGTGTCCCACGGGGGGGACTTCTACCTTACGAGCAGTACTTC.

CDR3 residues: CASSTQTGDNEQFF. As DNA, the CDR3 is TGTGCCAGCAGCACCCAGACGGGAGACAATGAGCAGTTCTTC. The chain employs TRBV7-2 and TRBJ2-1; TRBD2 might be the D (6 bases). CDR1 SGHTA and CDR2 FQGNSA come from the germline V gene. The CDR3 runs 14 residues. V was trimmed by 5 bases and J by 5 bases, leaving 13 bases between them.

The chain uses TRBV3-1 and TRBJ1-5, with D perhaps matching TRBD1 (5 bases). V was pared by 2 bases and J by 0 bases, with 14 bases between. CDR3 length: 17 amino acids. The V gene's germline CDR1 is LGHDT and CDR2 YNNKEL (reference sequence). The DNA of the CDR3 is TGTGCCAGCAGCCAATCCTGGGGCGGCGATAGCAATCAGCCCCAGCATTTT. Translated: CASSQSWGGDSNQPQHF.

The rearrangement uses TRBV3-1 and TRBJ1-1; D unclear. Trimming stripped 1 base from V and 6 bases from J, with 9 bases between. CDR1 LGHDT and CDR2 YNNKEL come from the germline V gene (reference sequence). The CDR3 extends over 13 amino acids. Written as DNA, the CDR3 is TGTGCCAGCAGCCAAGGTGGTCGCCCTGAAGCTTTCTTT. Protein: CASSQGGRPEAFF.

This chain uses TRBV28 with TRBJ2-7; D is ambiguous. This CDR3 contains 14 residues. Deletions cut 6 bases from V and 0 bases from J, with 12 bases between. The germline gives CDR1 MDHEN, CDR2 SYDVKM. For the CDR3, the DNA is TGTGCCAGCAGCCAAAGAGCCCCCTCCTACGAGCAGTACTTC. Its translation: CASSQRAPSYEQYF.

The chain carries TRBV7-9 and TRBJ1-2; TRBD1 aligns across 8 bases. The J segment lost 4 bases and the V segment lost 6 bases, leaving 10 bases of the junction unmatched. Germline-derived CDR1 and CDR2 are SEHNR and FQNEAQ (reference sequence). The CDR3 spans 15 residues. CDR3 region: CASSRGDRGGYGYTF. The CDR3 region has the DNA TGTGCCAGCAGTCGGGGAGACAGGGGTGGCTATGGCTACACCTTC.

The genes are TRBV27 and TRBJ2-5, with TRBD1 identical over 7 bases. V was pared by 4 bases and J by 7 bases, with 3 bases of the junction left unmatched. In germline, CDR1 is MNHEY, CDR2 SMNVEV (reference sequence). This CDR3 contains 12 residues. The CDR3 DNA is TGTGCCAGCAGTTCTGACAGGGTGACCCAGTACTTC. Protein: CASSSDRVTQYF.

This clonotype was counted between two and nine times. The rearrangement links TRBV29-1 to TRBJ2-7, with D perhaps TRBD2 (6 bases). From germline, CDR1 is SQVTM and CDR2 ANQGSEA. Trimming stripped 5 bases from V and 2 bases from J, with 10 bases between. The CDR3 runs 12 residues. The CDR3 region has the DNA TGCAGCGTTCGTTCGGGAGCCTACGAGCAGTACTTC. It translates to CSVRSGAYEQYF.

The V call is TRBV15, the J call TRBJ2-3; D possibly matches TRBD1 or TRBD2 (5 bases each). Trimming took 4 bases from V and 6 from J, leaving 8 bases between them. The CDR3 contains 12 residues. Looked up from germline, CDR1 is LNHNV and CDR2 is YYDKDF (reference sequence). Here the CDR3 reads CATSTWGDTQYF. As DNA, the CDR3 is TGTGCCACCAGCACATGGGGGGATACGCAGTATTTT.

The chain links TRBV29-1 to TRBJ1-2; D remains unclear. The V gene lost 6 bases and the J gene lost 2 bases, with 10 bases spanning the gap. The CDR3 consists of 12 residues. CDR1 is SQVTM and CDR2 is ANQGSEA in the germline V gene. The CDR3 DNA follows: TGCAGCGTGTATGGACCGAACTATGGCTACACCTTC. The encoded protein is CSVYGPNYGYTF.

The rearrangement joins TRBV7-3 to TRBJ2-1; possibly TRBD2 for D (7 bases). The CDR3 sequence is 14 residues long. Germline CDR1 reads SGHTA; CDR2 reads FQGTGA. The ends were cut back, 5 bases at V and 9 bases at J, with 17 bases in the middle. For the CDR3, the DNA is TGTGCCAGCAGCCTCGGGGGGCCAACCCGTGAGCAGTTCTTC. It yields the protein CASSLGGPTREQFF. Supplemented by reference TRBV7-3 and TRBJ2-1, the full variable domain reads GAGVSQTPSNKVTEKGKYVELRCDPISGHTALYWYRQSLGQGPEFLIYFQGTGAADDSGLPNDRFFAVRPEGSVSTLKIQRTERGDSAVYLCASSLGGPTREQFFGPGTRLTVL.

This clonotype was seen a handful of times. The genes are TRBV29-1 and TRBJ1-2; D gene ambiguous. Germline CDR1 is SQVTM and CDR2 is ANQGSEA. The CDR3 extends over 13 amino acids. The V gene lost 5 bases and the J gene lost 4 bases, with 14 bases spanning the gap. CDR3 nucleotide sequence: TGCAGCGTTCGAAGGCCAGCCCCCTATGGCTACACCTTC. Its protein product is CSVRRPAPYGYTF.

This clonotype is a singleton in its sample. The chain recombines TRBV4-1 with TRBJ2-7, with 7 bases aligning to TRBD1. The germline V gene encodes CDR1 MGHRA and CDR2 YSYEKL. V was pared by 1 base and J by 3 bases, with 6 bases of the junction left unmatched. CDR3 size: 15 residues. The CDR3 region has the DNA TGCGCCAGCAGCCAAGTACCGAGACAGGGCTACGAGCAGTACTTC. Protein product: CASSQVPRQGYEQYF.

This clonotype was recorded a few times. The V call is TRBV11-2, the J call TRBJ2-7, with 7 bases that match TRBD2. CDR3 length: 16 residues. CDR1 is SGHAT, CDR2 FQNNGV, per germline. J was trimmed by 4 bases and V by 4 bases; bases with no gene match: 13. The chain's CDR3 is CASSSAHSSGAYEQYF. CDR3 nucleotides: TGTGCCAGCAGCTCCGCCCATTCCAGCGGGGCGTACGAGCAGTACTTC.

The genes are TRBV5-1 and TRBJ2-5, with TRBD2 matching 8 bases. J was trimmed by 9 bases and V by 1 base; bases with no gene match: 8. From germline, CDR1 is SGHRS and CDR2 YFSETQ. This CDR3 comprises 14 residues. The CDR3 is CASSLFEAAGAQYF. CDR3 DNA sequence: TGCGCCAGCAGCTTGTTTGAAGCAGCGGGAGCCCAGTACTTC.

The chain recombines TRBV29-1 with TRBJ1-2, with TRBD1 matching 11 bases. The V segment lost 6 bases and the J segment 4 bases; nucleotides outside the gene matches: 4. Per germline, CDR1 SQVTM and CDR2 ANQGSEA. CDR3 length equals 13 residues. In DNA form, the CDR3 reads TGCAGCGTCGAGGGACAGGGGGTCTATGGCTACACCTTC. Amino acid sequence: CSVEGQGVYGYTF. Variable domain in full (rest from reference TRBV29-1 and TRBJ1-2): SAVISQKPSRDICQRGTSLTIQCQVDSQVTMMFWYRQQPGQSLTLIATANQGSEATYESGFVIDKFPISRPNLTFSTLTVSNMSPEDSSIYLCSVEGQGVYGYTFGSGTRLTVV.

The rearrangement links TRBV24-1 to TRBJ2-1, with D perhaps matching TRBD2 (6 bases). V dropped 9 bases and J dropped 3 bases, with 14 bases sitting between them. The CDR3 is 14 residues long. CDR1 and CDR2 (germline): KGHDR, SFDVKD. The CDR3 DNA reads TGTGCCACCCAGATCCACGGGAGCTACAATGAGCAGTTCTTC. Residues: CATQIHGSYNEQFF.

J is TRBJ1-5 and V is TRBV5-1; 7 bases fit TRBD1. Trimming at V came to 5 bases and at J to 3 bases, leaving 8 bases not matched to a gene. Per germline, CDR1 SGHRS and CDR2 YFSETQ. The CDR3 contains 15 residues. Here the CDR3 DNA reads TGCGCCAGCAGGCTTGGGACAGACCCCAATCAGCCCCAGCATTTT. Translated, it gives CASRLGTDPNQPQHF.

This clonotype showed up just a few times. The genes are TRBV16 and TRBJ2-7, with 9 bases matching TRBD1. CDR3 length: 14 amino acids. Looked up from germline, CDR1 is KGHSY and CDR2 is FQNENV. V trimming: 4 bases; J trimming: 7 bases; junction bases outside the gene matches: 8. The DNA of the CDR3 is TGTGCCAGCAGCCTGGACAGGGGCCCATGGGAGCAGTACTTC. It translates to CASSLDRGPWEQYF.